The 15 T cell receptor beta chains below all came from one sample that was sequenced in a study of blood T cell repertoires in COVID-19. This table comes from immunoSEQ multiplex PCR, and its TCRdb copy is limited to in-frame clones, with some not included. The data show 250,000 to 300,000 clones, roughly 84% seen once. The sequencing sample was made of peripheral blood. Receptor source: a woman between 18 and 30 years old with acute or convalescent COVID-19.

This clone came up a few times. The J gene is TRBJ2-3, the V gene TRBV9; a possible D gene is TRBD1 (6 bases). CDR3 length equals 13 residues. From germline, CDR1 is SGDLS and CDR2 YYNGEE. V was pared by 1 base and J by 4 bases, with 7 bases between. CDR3 in DNA: TGTGCCAGCAGCGTATCAGGGGCAGATACGCAGTATTTT. Its protein product is CASSVSGADTQYF.

The chain uses TRBV11-3 and TRBJ2-1; 7 bases map to TRBD1. Germline V lookup: CDR1 SGHNT, CDR2 YENEEA. V was clipped by 5 bases and J by 6 bases; unmatched bases: 7. There are 14 residues in the CDR3. CDR3 nucleotide sequence: TGTGCCAGCAGCCGACAGGGTTCGGGCAATGAGCAGTTCTTC. Translated: CASSRQGSGNEQFF.

This clone was detected a few times. V is TRBV29-1 and J is TRBJ1-6; TRBD1 matches 10 bases. V lost 7 bases to trimming and J lost 7 bases; unmatched junction nucleotides: 4. From germline, CDR1 is SQVTM and CDR2 ANQGSEA. The CDR3 contains 13 residues. The CDR3 protein is CSAGQGGNSPLHF. DNA of the CDR3: TGCAGCGCCGGACAGGGGGGAAATTCACCCCTCCACTTT.

This clone appeared once. This rearrangement joins TRBV27 to TRBJ2-1; D not certain. The CDR3 spans 13 residues. The ends were cut back, 3 bases at V and 4 bases at J, with 7 bases in the middle. The germline gives CDR1 MNHEY, CDR2 SMNVEV (reference sequence). This CDR3 is CASSLKQYNEQFF. The CDR3 nucleotides are TGTGCCAGCAGTTTGAAACAGTACAATGAGCAGTTCTTC.

This clone has a single count. V usage is TRBV4-3 and J usage is TRBJ2-1, with D possibly matching TRBD2 (7 bases). The germline V and J ends were trimmed by 4 bases and 5 bases, with 30 bases remaining between them. The CDR3 contains 20 residues. Per the germline V gene, CDR1 is LGHNA and CDR2 is YSLEER. The CDR3 DNA sequence: TGCGCCAGCAGCCTCCGGGACCCCAGGGCGAAGGGGGGGAAGGACAATGAGCAGTTCTTC. Its protein product is CASSLRDPRAKGGKDNEQFF.

In this sample, this clone turned up a few times. This sample also contains other DNA sequences that code for the same CDR3. The V gene is TRBV19, the J gene TRBJ2-7; D is possibly TRBD1 (6 bases). The CDR3 totals 14 residues. The ends were cut back, 2 bases at V and 3 bases at J, with 11 bases in the middle. CDR1 and CDR2 from the germline V gene are LNHDA and SQIVND (reference sequence). CDR3 amino acids: CASSISQGSYEQYF. The DNA for the CDR3 is TGTGCCAGTAGTATATCCCAGGGGAGCTACGAGCAGTACTTC.

This clone was detected only once. The chain uses TRBV15 and TRBJ2-1; 12 positions agree with TRBD2. The V and J ends lost 1 base and 6 bases, in that order; junction bases with no gene match: 7. CDR1 is LNHNV and CDR2 is YYDKDF in the germline V gene (reference sequence). CDR3 length equals 17 residues. The CDR3 protein is CATSRAAGLAGSNEQFF. Written as DNA, the CDR3 is TGTGCCACCAGCAGAGCCGCAGGACTAGCGGGGTCCAATGAGCAGTTCTTC. The complete variable domain, with remaining parts taken from reference TRBV15 and TRBJ2-1, reads DAMVIQNPRYQVTQFGKPVTLSCSQTLNHNVMYWYQQKSSQAPKLLFHYYDKDFNNEADTPDNFQSRRPNTSFCFLDIRSPGLGDTAMYLCATSRAAGLAGSNEQFFGPGTRLTVL.

The chain is built from TRBV9 and TRBJ1-1; a possible D gene is TRBD1 (5 bases). This CDR3 has 14 amino acids. Germline V gives CDR1 SGDLS, CDR2 YYNGEE. Trimming shortened V by 4 bases and J by 2 bases, and 12 bases separated the two germline ends. The CDR3 loop reads CASSQRGGNTEAFF. CDR3 sequence (DNA): TGTGCCAGCAGCCAAAGGGGCGGTAACACTGAAGCTTTCTTT.

The chain recombines TRBV13 with TRBJ1-2; D may be TRBD1 (5 bases). The V end was cut by 1 base, the J end by 4 bases, with 13 bases between. The germline V gene encodes CDR1 PRHDT and CDR2 FYEKMQ (reference sequence). The CDR3 is 15 residues long. The CDR3 spells CASSLVSQGSYGYTF. For the CDR3, the DNA is TGTGCCAGCAGCTTAGTTTCGCAGGGAAGCTATGGCTACACCTTC.

This chain joins TRBV6-8 and TRBJ2-5; weak D call: TRBD2 (6 bases). V was shortened by 6 bases and J by 0 bases, with 14 bases between the two germline ends. Germline-derived CDR1 and CDR2 are MNHGY and SAAAGT. The CDR3 has 15 amino acids. CDR3 nucleotides: TGTGCCAGCAGCGGGACTGGGCGGAACCAAGAGACCCAGTACTTC. Protein: CASSGTGRNQETQYF.

CDR3 DNA: TGTGCCACCAAGTCGGAGGTTAATGAAAAACTGTTTTTT. Translation gives CATKSEVNEKLFF. V is TRBV2 and J is TRBJ1-4; no reliable D call. With 10 bases removed from V and 4 bases from J, the gap between germline ends came to 13 bases. Germline CDR1 and CDR2: SNHLY and FYNNEI. The CDR3 runs 13 residues.

J is TRBJ1-5 and V is TRBV7-2, with a tentative D call TRBD1 (6 bases). Germline V lookup: CDR1 SGHTA, CDR2 FQGNSA. CDR3 length: 16 residues. The V gene lost 5 bases and the J gene lost 1 base, with 15 bases spanning the gap. The CDR3 DNA reads TGTGCCAGCAGCCCAAACCAGGGGTTGAGCAATCAGCCCCAGCATTTT. The encoded protein is CASSPNQGLSNQPQHF.

V usage is TRBV4-3 and J usage is TRBJ2-7; 10 bases match TRBD2. This CDR3 contains 15 residues. Germline CDR1 and CDR2: LGHNA and YSLEER. V lost 5 bases and J lost 3; bases outside the gene matches: 7. The CDR3 here is CASSARLAGDYEQYF. The DNA of the CDR3 is TGCGCCAGCAGCGCCCGACTAGCGGGCGACTACGAGCAGTACTTC.

V gene TRBV27 combines with J gene TRBJ2-7; tentatively, D is TRBD2 (7 bases). The CDR3 is 15 amino acids. CDR1 is MNHEY and CDR2 is SMNVEV in the germline V gene (reference sequence). The V end lost 2 bases, the J end lost 3 bases, and 14 bases lay between the germline ends. The CDR3: CASSLGAGARYEQYF. CDR3 nucleotide sequence: TGTGCCAGCAGTTTAGGGGCGGGGGCTCGCTACGAGCAGTACTTC.

This rearrangement joins TRBV10-1 to TRBJ2-1; TRBD2 agrees at 12 bases. V lost 1 base, J lost 7 bases, and 2 bases stayed unmatched. The germline V gene has CDR1 WNHNN and CDR2 SYGVQD (reference sequence). The CDR3 is 15 amino acids. This CDR3 is CASSEWTSGINEQFF. The CDR3, as DNA: TGCGCCAGCAGTGAGTGGACTAGCGGGATTAATGAGCAGTTCTTC.